These T cell receptor beta chains were read from a single sample in a study of CD8 T cells in ankylosing spondylitis. TCRdb passed the 5' RACE reads through MiXCR, listing each CDR3 protein once. The profile shows over 25,000 distinct CDR3 sequences, over 6.5% of them singletons. The sequencing input was blood. These receptors came from a male donor with ankylosing spondylitis or in good health (not recorded which). The CDR3 runs from the conserved cysteine through the conserved F or W. Fields, in order: J gene, D gene, clone size, V gene, CDR3 DNA, CDR3 protein. The D gene is left open where the match is weak. Size tells how often a clone was seen (once, few, many) or the class of an expanded clone, and some rows leave it out.

TRBJ1-2 | TRBD1 | many | TRBV28 | TGTGCCAGCAGTTACAGGGGGCAGGGAGGCTACACCTTC | CASSYRGQGGYTF
TRBJ2-7 | - | many | TRBV29-1 | TGCAGCGTGCGTCGCACCGACTTCTCCTACGAGCAGTACTTC | CSVRRTDFSYEQYF
TRBJ2-3 | - | few | TRBV12-3/TRBV12-4 | TGTGCCAGCCAGCGGAGTTCTAGCACAGATACGCAGTATTTT | CASQRSSSTDTQYF
TRBJ2-1 | TRBD2 | many | TRBV29-1 | TGCAGCGCTTTAAGCGGGAAGCAGTTCTTC | CSALSGKQFF
TRBJ1-1 | - | - | TRBV2 | TGTGCCAGCAGTTCGAAGCGGGAGGCCACTGAAGCTTTCTTT | CASSSKREATEAFF
TRBJ2-3 | - | - | TRBV20-1 | TGCAGTGCTTGGAGGGCAGGGGGTTACACAGATACGCAGTATTTT | CSAWRAGGYTDTQYF
TRBJ2-2 | - | - | TRBV20-1 | TGCAGTGCTCCCACAGGGTCACGGAACACCGGGGAGCTGTTTTTT | CSAPTGSRNTGELFF
TRBJ1-5 | - | many | TRBV30 | TGTGCCTGGAGAAGGGAGAGCAATCAGCCCCAGCATTTT | CAWRRESNQPQHF
TRBJ2-1 | - | - | TRBV28 | TGTGCCAGCAGTTTACGCTTGGAGCAGTTCTTC | CASSLRLEQFF
TRBJ2-1 | - | many | TRBV28 | TGTGCCAGCTCCTTCGGGGGGCTTAATGAGCAGTTCTTC | CASSFGGLNEQFF
TRBJ1-4 | - | few | TRBV15 | TGTGCCACCAGCTTCCCCGTCGGCGGGGTGGAAAAACTGTTTTTT | CATSFPVGGVEKLFF
TRBJ1-1 | TRBD1 | few | TRBV7-9 | TGTGCCAGCAGCTACAGGGGCGCGAGGACTGAAGCTTTCTTT | CASSYRGARTEAFF
TRBJ1-4 | - | few | TRBV20-1 | TGCAGTGCTAGAGATTTACCGGGGGCGACTAATGAAAAACTGTTTTTT | CSARDLPGATNEKLFF
TRBJ1-3 | TRBD1 | - | TRBV10-3 | TGTGCCATCAGACGACAGGGGCCATCTGGAAACACCATATATTTT | CAIRRQGPSGNTIYF
TRBJ2-7 | - | - | TRBV5-5 | TGTGCCAGCAGCTTGGACGCCGGGACGACCTACGAGCAGTACTTC | CASSLDAGTTYEQYF
TRBJ2-5 | - | - | TRBV20-1 | TGCAGTGCTAGAGAGAGGGGTTGGGAGACCCAGTACTTC | CSARERGWETQYF
TRBJ2-5 | - | few | TRBV28 | TGTGCCAGCAGTTTCCGGGACACCCAAGAGACCCAGTACTTC | CASSFRDTQETQYF
TRBJ2-2 | - | - | TRBV7-9 | TGTGCCAGCAGCTTTTGGCTAGCCGTGAACACCGGGGAGCTGTTTTTT | CASSFWLAVNTGELFF
TRBJ2-5 | TRBD2 | - | TRBV9 | TGTGCCAGCAGCGTGGGACTAGGGGCCAGAGAGACCCAGTACTTC | CASSVGLGARETQYF
TRBJ1-1 | - | few | TRBV11-2 | TGTGCCAGCAGCTCACGGAATTTGAACACTGAAGCTTTCTTT | CASSSRNLNTEAFF
TRBJ2-5 | - | few | TRBV29-1 | TGCAGCGTTGAAAACAGGGTGGGTGAGACCCAGTACTTC | CSVENRVGETQYF
TRBJ2-2 | - | - | TRBV29-1 | TGCAGCGTTCGGACCAGCGGCGGGGAGCTGTTTTTT | CSVRTSGGELFF
TRBJ2-1 | TRBD1 | many | TRBV5-1 | TGCGCCAGCAGCTTGGAGGCCGGGTACAGGGGGCAAAAAATGACCGACAATGAGCAGTTCTTC | CASSLEAGYRGQKMTDNEQFF
TRBJ2-1 | - | - | TRBV20-1 | TGCAGTGCTAGAGATCTGCAGGGGGGATACAATGAGCAGTTCTTC | CSARDLQGGYNEQFF
TRBJ2-3 | - | few | TRBV7-3 | TGTGCCAGCAGCTTAACGGGAGGAGAGGGGGATACGCAGTATTTT | CASSLTGGEGDTQYF
TRBJ2-1 | TRBD2 | few | TRBV27 | TGTGCCAGCAGTTTTTTGGGACTAGCGGGAGCAAAAAATGAGCAGTTCTTC | CASSFLGLAGAKNEQFF
TRBJ2-2 | - | many | TRBV20-1 | TGCAGTGCTAGAGGACCCGTTTCCGGGGAGCTGTTTTTT | CSARGPVSGELFF
TRBJ2-2 | TRBD1 | many | TRBV5-1 | TGCGCCAGCAGCAACTCCCCCTCCGGGACAGCCGGGGAGCTGTTTTTT | CASSNSPSGTAGELFF
TRBJ2-7 | - | - | TRBV9 | TGTGCCAGCAGCGTACAGGGGCACATCCTAGACGAGCAGTACTTC | CASSVQGHILDEQYF
TRBJ2-5 | - | many | TRBV5-1 | TGCGCCAGCAGCTTGGAACAGGGATGGAAGGAGACCCAGTACTTC | CASSLEQGWKETQYF
TRBJ1-3 | - | - | TRBV4-3 | TGCGCCAGCAGCCAAGATTTACGCACCGGAAACACCATATATTTT | CASSQDLRTGNTIYF
TRBJ2-3 | - | - | TRBV7-2 | TGTGCCAGCAGCTTAAGACCGTTGGGGCAGTATTTT | CASSLRPLGQYF
TRBJ2-1 | TRBD2 | many | TRBV3-1 | TGTGCCAGCAGCCCTCTGGCGGGGGCCTACAATGAGCAGTTCTTC | CASSPLAGAYNEQFF
TRBJ2-7 | - | - | TRBV7-2 | TGTGCCAGCAGATTAGCGGCAGGGGACCCCACCTACGAGCAGTACTTC | CASRLAAGDPTYEQYF
TRBJ2-5 | TRBD1 | few | TRBV7-9 | TGTGCCAGCAGCTTAGATTGGGACAGCCAAGAGACCCAGTACTTC | CASSLDWDSQETQYF
TRBJ1-4 | - | - | TRBV7-6 | TGTGCCAGCAGCTTATTCGCCGGGACTAATGAAAAACTGTTTTTT | CASSLFAGTNEKLFF
TRBJ1-4 | - | - | TRBV4-3 | TGCGCCAGCAGCTTACAACGGCGTACTAATGAAAAACTGTTTTTT | CASSLQRRTNEKLFF
TRBJ2-5 | TRBD2 | many | TRBV12-3/TRBV12-4 | TGTGCCAGCAGTTTAGTAAGGGCGGGGGGGCCCGAGGAGACCCAGTACTTC | CASSLVRAGGPEETQYF
TRBJ2-1 | - | - | TRBV5-1 | TGCGCCAGCAGCTCGGACGACTTGTACAATGAGCAGTTCTTC | CASSSDDLYNEQFF
TRBJ2-2 | - | many | TRBV7-2 | TGTGCCATCCAGAACCGGGGTTATGACACCGGGGAGCTGTTTTTT | CAIQNRGYDTGELFF
TRBJ1-5 | - | few | TRBV28 | TGTGCCAGCAGTTTACCGCAGGGAAGGCAGCCCCAGCATTTT | CASSLPQGRQPQHF
TRBJ2-4 | TRBD2 | - | TRBV29-1 | TGCAGCGCCCGGACTAGCGGGAAGGGGGACATTCAGTACTTC | CSARTSGKGDIQYF
TRBJ2-2 | - | few | TRBV7-9 | TGTGCCAGCAGCTTAGTTGAGGGATACACCGGGGAGCTGTTTTTT | CASSLVEGYTGELFF